This T cell receptor beta chain was identified during a study of a mutant IDH1 vaccine in newly diagnosed glioma (dated by TCRdb to the early 2020s). With respect to the entire study: Vaccination started 4-6 weeks after radiotherapy alone, or was given together with temozolomide cycles in the groups whose treatment included chemotherapy. Of the roughly 33 treated patients, approximately 62% were male and approximately 40% were female, and the mean age was about 40 years. Prior to enrollment, patients had been given standard therapy consisting of radiotherapy alone, temozolomide alone, or radiochemotherapy with temozolomide, with the combination given to most patients. The week-35 safety follow-up was designated visit V12, and the week-47 end of study was designated visit V13. Peripheral blood was drawn at six visits: V03 (baseline), V05, V07, V10, V12 and V13. For exploratory analyses, longitudinal TCRB deep sequencing was carried out in some 25 treated patients wherever samples were available.

Libraries came from the immunoSEQ multiplex PCR assay. Rearranged TCR beta chain sequences were amplified using the hsTCRB Kit according to the manufacturer's protocol. An Illumina MiSeq was used to sequence the TCRB libraries. The original pipeline was this. The proprietary platform of the kit vendor was used for demultiplexing, trimming and gene mapping. TCRdb stores this immuneACCESS table with in-frame sequences only. Part of the clones is absent; in the studies checked, under half of the shortfall reflects unresolved V genes, and no reason is known for the rest. D and trimming come from the DNA, and the V and J calls and clone size come from that table. The sample table lists 77,000 or so clones, around four fifths of them with a count of one. The top ten clonotypes cover approximately 5% of the sample. Overall study results and their limits: Changes in the top peripheral T cell clonotypes picked up by TCRB sequencing did not appear to be linked to pseudoprogression. PBMC samples for TCRB deep sequencing were selected based on availability. The authors noted that analyses of patient blood samples could not be reproduced because of sample limitations. Vaccine-induced immune responses across multiple MHC alleles were detected in 80% to 95% of patients.

In the paper's terms, the time point label means: week 47, end of study. Each vaccine dose, consisting of 300 ug of a 20-mer mutant IDH1 peptide in Montanide, was administered subcutaneously with topical imiquimod. Patients were given eight vaccinations, in weeks 1, 3, 5, 7, 11, 15, 19 and 23, which matched visits V03 through V10. Newly diagnosed WHO grade 3 or 4 IDH1-mutant astrocytomas showing loss of nuclear ATRX were present in the donors. The samples were drawn from NOA16, a multicentre, single-arm, open-label phase I trial in Germany that tested a mutant IDH1 peptide vaccine in humans for the first time. Genomic DNA for TCRB sequencing was isolated from EDTA blood with the DNeasy Blood and Tissue Kit. The CDR3 goes from the cysteine to the phenylalanine over 16 residues. Kept here is only the CDR3 DNA, which spans 48 bases and is read in frame from base 1. Unmatched junction bases come to 14, with V trimmed by 5 bases and J by 7 bases. As encoded in the germline V gene, CDR1 is SGHTA while CDR2 is FQGNSA.

Regarding this clone: Its antigen has not been determined. No base quality values were provided; no much bigger clone lies one nucleotide off.

Here the sequenced sample was PBMCs, taken from a glioma patient whose treatment included an IDH1 peptide vaccine. This clonotype was obtained from a man aged 40-49 years with glioma. The rearrangement joined TRBV7-2 to TRBJ2-3; the central 8 bases match TRBD2. At the DNA level, the sequence is TGTGCCAGCAGCCCCCGGAGGAGCGGGGGTATATATACGCAGTATTTT. Its protein reads: CASSPRRSGGIYTQYF.